This entry features one T cell receptor (beta chain) sequence. Its antigen is still unknown. Within one base of it there is no much larger clone, and no base qualities were kept. The CDR3 contains 13 residues, cysteine and phenylalanine counted. Only CDR3 DNA remains: 39 bases, in frame from the first base. CDR1 and CDR2 were assigned from the germline V gene as SGHNT and YENEEA. V loses 8 bases of germline sequence and J loses 2 bases, and the interval between the two ends is 11 bases. This sample was included in a study of shared clonotypes between healthy human individuals (dated by TCRdb to about 2020). For the wider study: The cohort comprised a couple of women and a few men aged 18 to 49 years. Per donor, three plates each were used for CD4 naive and CD4 memory, two for CD8 naive, and one for CD8 memory. The study deeply sequenced blood TCR repertoires of five healthy adults to estimate repertoire size and the extent of clonotype sharing between individuals. To increase sequencing depth and limit assay-specific biases, different laboratories used diverse techniques to prepare libraries and sequence TCR repertoires. Leukapheresis yielded between about 0.9 and 10 billion PBMCs per donor.

Overall study outcomes, separate from this receptor: Only blood was sampled, and tissue TCR repertoires likely differ from those in blood. Across a handful of donors, around 5% of naive CD4, around 3.3% of naive CD8, approximately 2.5% of memory CD4, and approximately 0.4% of memory CD8 clonotypes were shared. Naive subsets generally had larger estimated clonotype richness than memory subsets. Even with the large sequencing depth, rarefaction of the sorted-subset datasets indicated that sequencing was incomplete. Higher generation probabilities were observed for clonotypes shared by all four sorted-subset donors than for non-shared clonotypes. Based on pairwise subsampling, the degree of clonotype sharing among donors was expected to be affected by sequencing depth. The genetic and exposure-history diversity represented was limited by the small number of donors.

TCR CDR3 regions were amplified from genomic DNA by multiplex PCR using the deep immunoSEQ assay. For each cell subset, the extracted genomic DNA was distributed evenly across all wells of several immunoSEQ 96-well plates, and each plate served as one replicate. For sorted subsets, each replicate PCR was loaded with approximately 200 ng genomic DNA, equivalent to 30,000 or so T cell genomes. The purified libraries were quantified using a Qubit 3.0 fluorometer, sized with a Bioanalyzer 2100, and then quantified again using the KAPA Library Quantification kit. Every immunoSEQ 96-well plate was sequenced on a dedicated single-read 150-cycle Illumina NextSeq 550 flow cell. Regarding the original processing steps: Because the immunoSEQ output included only junctional sequences and no quality scores, the filtering could not be the same as the filtering used for full-length reads. Sequences were annotated with PyIR, a Python wrapper for IgBLAST v1.9, using IMGT germline references to assign V/J genes and CDR3. Reads were filtered out if the reads had weak V/J assignments (E-value above 1e-6), no CDR3, stop codons, out-of-frame junctions, or ambiguous translated residues. V3J clonotypes were defined by identical inferred V gene, J gene, and CDR3 amino acid sequence. Percentage overlap between repertoires was calculated by dividing the number of shared unique clonotypes by the size of the smaller repertoire. RTK rarefaction, the Chao1 estimator, and Recon v2.1 estimates of unobserved clonotypes were used to assess repertoire richness. For all TCRbeta clonotypes obtained by the gDNA method from a few donors, generation probabilities were computed with OLGA. TCRdb took over this immuneACCESS table, retaining in-frame rearrangements with V and J assigned. Such tables are incomplete; in checked studies, under half of the missing clones stem from an unresolved V gene, and the remainder is unexplained. V, J and clone size reflect that table, while D and trimming were determined from the DNA. Counted in this sample were around 1.4 million clones; about 98.5% of them appeared once. The leading ten clones occupy over 0.3% of the sample.

Donors were healthy HIV-negative adults with no recently reported acute infections or vaccinations. Every donor was a Caucasian adult residing in Nashville, Tennessee, USA. Magnetic negative selection was used to enrich CD4+ T cells, after which naive cells were positively selected on CD45RA and the negative fraction became the memory subset. After blood collection by leukapheresis, PBMCs were isolated using Ficoll-Histopaque density gradient centrifugation and then cryopreserved in the vapor phase of liquid nitrogen. Analytical flow cytometry was used to check the purity and quantity of every magnetically sorted T cell population. Each sorted fraction had its genomic DNA isolated and then quantified by UV absorbance on a Nanodrop 2000c.

This TCR was recovered from a man aged 25-45 years in good health. The source material was naive CD4+ T cells sorted from blood. The sample's cell subset or site label, decoded: CD45RA+ positively selected. The chain employs TRBV11-3 and TRBJ2-3; a tentative D match to TRBD2 spans 6 bases. Here is the DNA: TGTGCCAGCGCCCGGGACTTCACAGATACGCAGTATTTT. Its translation is CASARDFTDTQYF.